Below are 24 T cell receptor beta chains sequenced from a single sample in a study of T cells in Graves' hyperthyroidism and ophthalmopathy. RNA transcripts were the template for amplifying TCR beta CDR3 regions. The TCR CDR3 first-round RT-PCR relied on the HTBI primer set. MiXCR, run by TCRdb on the multiplex PCR reads, gives a single entry per CDR3 protein. This sample has about 480,000 distinct CDR3 sequences, with about 24% found just once. Sequencing used blood. The receptor source for this set is a woman aged 25 to 39 with Graves' ophthalmopathy.

In DNA form, the CDR3 reads TGTGCCAGCAGTGACACGAGACTACCCGTTTACGAGCAGTACTTC. This translates into CASSDTRLPVYEQYF. This sequence joins TRBV2 and TRBJ2-7, with D possibly being TRBD2 (5 bases). The ends were cut back, 3 bases at V and 4 bases at J, with 16 bases in the middle. This CDR3 has 15 residues. Germline CDR1 SNHLY, CDR2 FYNNEI.

This clonotype has ten or more counts. The V and J genes are TRBV7-8 and TRBJ2-7; D is perhaps TRBD1 or TRBD2 (5 bases each). Germline V gene data show CDR1 as SGHVS and CDR2 as FQNEAQ. The CDR3 has 14 amino acids. V was cut by 2 bases and J by 6 bases, with 14 bases left in between. CDR3 sequence (DNA): TGTGCCAGCAGCTTACTGGCCTCTGGGGGCGAGCAGTACTTC. It codes for CASSLLASGGEQYF.

Comment on this clonotype: This sequence may be a read error, since a much larger clone differs from it by one base. No conserved phenylalanine or tryptophan is present at the end of the CDR3, so a read error is the likely explanation. This rearrangement joins TRBV6-2 or TRBV6-3 to TRBJ2-6; D is perhaps TRBD1 or TRBD2 (5 bases each). Germline CDR1 and CDR2: MNHEY and SVGEGT. Trimming removed 7 bases from V and 3 bases from J, with 16 bases in between. The CDR3 has 16 amino acids. The CDR3 reads CASTMGVSGGANVLTV. As DNA, the CDR3 is TGTGCCAGCACCATGGGGGTCTCGGGTGGGGCCAACGTCCTGACTGTC.

This clonotype was detected a few times. The chain uses TRBV20-1 and TRBJ1-4, with 7 bases lining up with TRBD1. Germline lookup yields CDR1 DFQATT and CDR2 SNEGSKA (reference sequence). V trimming: 5 bases; J trimming: 6 bases; junction bases outside the gene matches: 6. This CDR3 has 13 amino acids. DNA for the CDR3: TGCAGTGCTCGGAGACAGGGAGATGAAAAACTGTTTTTT. Translating gives CSARRQGDEKLFF.

This clonotype has at least ten counts. The V and J genes are TRBV7-2 and TRBJ2-7, with 12 nucleotides matching TRBD2. CDR3 length: 16 residues. Germline assignment: CDR1 SGHTA and CDR2 FQGNSA. V gave up 1 base and J gave up 4 bases; unmatched junction bases: 5. The CDR3 loop is CASSLGPLAGGYEQYF. The CDR3 nucleotides read TGTGCCAGCAGCTTAGGGCCCCTAGCGGGGGGGTACGAGCAGTACTTC.

This clonotype was picked up many times. The V call is TRBV27, the J call TRBJ1-5, with no clear D. The CDR3 is made up of 13 amino acids. Trimming removed 6 bases from V and 5 bases from J, with 11 bases in between. The germline V gene has CDR1 MNHEY and CDR2 SMNVEV (reference sequence). CDR3 DNA sequence: TGTGCCAGCAGACCCGAAGGACATCAGCCCCAGCATTTT. Translated: CASRPEGHQPQHF.

This clonotype was seen ten or more times. This chain joins TRBV12-3 or TRBV12-4 and TRBJ1-2, with TRBD1 identical over 11 bases. J lost 9 bases, V lost 4 bases, and 7 bases had no gene match. The CDR3 contains 14 residues. CDR3: CASSSRDRGTRYTF. CDR3 nucleotides: TGTGCCAGCAGTTCCCGGGACAGGGGGACTCGCTACACCTTC.

This chain links TRBV29-1 with TRBJ1-2; D remains ambiguous. Germline values: CDR1 SQVTM, CDR2 ANQGSEA. V was pared by 3 bases and J by 9 bases, with 8 bases between. This CDR3 has 10 residues. This chain's CDR3 is CSVDEYRYTF. As DNA, the CDR3 is TGCAGCGTTGATGAGTATCGCTACACCTTC.

This clonotype has a count of ten or more. This may be a read error, as it is one base from a much larger clone. The V call is TRBV6-1, the J call TRBJ1-2; D not certain. Germline CDR1 MNHNS, CDR2 SASEGT. The CDR3 is made up of 13 amino acids. With 3 bases removed from V and 1 base from J, the gap between germline ends came to 6 bases. The CDR3 DNA reads as TGTGCCAGCAGTGAGATGATTAACTATGGCTACACCTTC. This gives the protein CASSEMINYGYTF.

This clonotype turned up a few times. A much more abundant neighbour one base away suggests this may be a read error. The chain is built from TRBV11-2 and TRBJ2-2; maybe TRBD2 (6 bases). The CDR3 loop spans 16 amino acids. Looked up from germline, CDR1 is SGHAT and CDR2 is FQNNGV. The CDR3, as DNA: TGTGCCAGCATCTTAAATCCGGGGGATAACACCGGGGAGCTGTTTTTT. It specifies CASILNPGDNTGELFF.

This clonotype was counted many times. The chain carries TRBV19 and TRBJ2-2; TRBD1 agrees at 9 bases. Germline-derived CDR1 and CDR2 are LNHDA and SQIVND (reference sequence). J gave up 2 bases and V 4 bases, and 2 bases lay outside the gene matches. The CDR3 contains 15 residues. The CDR3 nucleotides read TGTGCCAGTAGTACAACAGGGGGCAACACCGGGGAGCTGTTTTTT. Translation: CASSTTGGNTGELFF.

At least ten counts were recorded for this clonotype. The chain links TRBV5-1 to TRBJ1-1, with D possibly matching TRBD1 (5 bases). V was trimmed by 0 bases and J by 3 bases, leaving 9 bases between them. CDR3 length: 14 amino acids. Germline-derived CDR1 and CDR2 are SGHRS and YFSETQ. CDR3: CASSLGGGDTEAFF. In DNA form, the CDR3 reads TGCGCCAGCAGCTTGGGTGGAGGGGACACTGAAGCTTTCTTT.

This clonotype was found many times. The chain uses TRBV29-1 and TRBJ2-5, with 8 positions matching TRBD1. The germline V gene has CDR1 SQVTM and CDR2 ANQGSEA. The CDR3 length is 13 residues. Losses at the gene ends were 3 bases for V and 5 bases for J; bases not matched to a gene: 5. The CDR3 here is CSVDSRQGETQYF. CDR3 in DNA: TGCAGCGTTGATTCGAGACAGGGGGAGACCCAGTACTTC.

On this clonotype itself: The CDR3 carries no conserved terminal phenylalanine or tryptophan, so it likely arises from a read error. The chain couples TRBV6-1 to TRBJ2-7; no firm D call. Germline V gene data show CDR1 as MNHNS and CDR2 as SASEGT. V was cut by 6 bases and J by 4 bases, with 7 bases left in between. The CDR3 length is 11 residues. Written as DNA, the CDR3 is TGTGCCAGCAGCACGCCGTACGAGCAGTACTAC. Protein: CASSTPYEQYY.

The rearrangement uses TRBV2 and TRBJ1-5; unclear D gene. V was trimmed by 4 bases and J by 9 bases, leaving 13 bases between them. Germline V lookup: CDR1 SNHLY, CDR2 FYNNEI. The CDR3 sequence is 13 residues long. The CDR3 is CASSGERDTPQHF. The CDR3 DNA sequence: TGTGCCAGCAGTGGAGAGCGCGATACGCCCCAGCATTTT.

This clonotype was seen a single time. A read error may explain this, as a much larger clone is one base away. The rearrangement links TRBV6-5 to TRBJ1-1, with D uncertain. CDR3 length: 13 residues. V gave up 2 bases and J gave up 5 bases, with 9 bases separating them. CDR1 is MNHEY and CDR2 is SVGAGI in the germline V gene. Here the CDR3 reads CASSYDYVTEAFF. CDR3 coding DNA: TGTGCCAGCAGTTACGACTATGTGACTGAAGCTTTCTTT.

This clonotype was observed a handful of times. The chain combines TRBV6-1 with TRBJ2-7; the match to TRBD1 covers 10 bases. This CDR3 is 13 amino acids long. Germline V gene sequence: CDR1 MNHNS, CDR2 SASEGT. The J segment lost 3 bases and the V segment lost 6 bases, leaving 2 bases of the junction unmatched. In DNA, the CDR3 is TGTGCCAGCAGCGGGACAGGGGTCTACGAGCAGTACTTC. Translating it yields CASSGTGVYEQYF.

This clonotype occurred many times. The chain uses TRBV12-3 or TRBV12-4 and TRBJ2-2; no clear D gene. This CDR3 region has 14 residues. V lost 3 bases, J lost 2 bases, and 7 bases lay in between. CDR3 nucleotides: TGTGCCAGCAGTTTGCCGGAAAACACCGGGGAGCTGTTTTTT. Translated, it gives CASSLPENTGELFF.

The J gene is TRBJ2-5, the V gene TRBV12-3 or TRBV12-4; the D is unclear. This CDR3 spans 13 amino acids. V was cut by 7 bases and J by 3 bases, with 12 bases left in between. In DNA, the CDR3 is TGTGCCAGCAAGCTTGGCGGAAAAGAGACCCAGTACTTC. Translated: CASKLGGKETQYF.

This chain links TRBV4-1 with TRBJ1-5, with D hard to call. Trimming pared 1 base from V and 4 bases from J, leaving 8 bases between. CDR3 length: 14 amino acids. The V gene's germline CDR1 is MGHRA and CDR2 YSYEKL. CDR3 protein: CASSQGWLNQPQHF. CDR3 bases: TGCGCCAGCAGCCAAGGTTGGCTAAATCAGCCCCAGCATTTT.

The chain links TRBV30 to TRBJ2-7, with D tentatively TRBD1 (5 bases). The ends were cut back, 7 bases at V and 3 bases at J, with 10 bases in the middle. CDR3 length equals 11 residues. The germline CDR1 and CDR2 sequences are GTSNPN and SVGIG (reference sequence). The CDR3 coding sequence is TGTGCCTTTGACAGCAACTACGAGCAGTACTTC. This encodes CAFDSNYEQYF.

This clonotype has more than one count but fewer than ten. This chain connects TRBV28 to TRBJ1-6; TRBD1 is a possible D gene (5 bases). The CDR3 spans 16 residues. Germline V gene sequence: CDR1 MDHEN, CDR2 SYDVKM. Trimming pared 7 bases from V and 0 bases from J, leaving 13 bases between. The CDR3 sequence: CASKREGSSYNSPLHF. CDR3 DNA sequence: TGTGCCAGCAAGAGAGAGGGGAGCTCCTATAATTCACCCCTCCACTTT.

This clonotype was recorded many times. This chain uses TRBV20-1 with TRBJ2-7; TRBD1 is a possible D gene (5 bases). In germline, CDR1 is DFQATT, CDR2 SNEGSKA (reference sequence). The CDR3 has 12 residues. With 6 bases removed from V and 2 bases from J, the gap between germline ends came to 11 bases. The CDR3 nucleotides read TGCAGTGCCTCATCAGGGACCTACGAGCAGTACTTC. As protein: CSASSGTYEQYF.

V gene TRBV4-1 combines with J gene TRBJ1-5; no firm D call. Looked up from germline, CDR1 is MGHRA and CDR2 is YSYEKL. Trimming removed 3 bases at V and 4 bases at J, with 10 bases between. The CDR3 is 14 residues long. DNA of the CDR3: TGCGCCAGCAGCCACTATGCCCTGAATCAGCCCCAGCATTTT. Translation: CASSHYALNQPQHF.